Here is one T cell receptor (beta chain) with its context. This likely traces to a read error, being one base from a far larger clone. This same CDR3 is encoded by further DNA sequences in the sample. Original processing notes: Filtering of immunoSEQ junctional sequences could not match full-length read filtering. The table came from immunoSEQ multiplex PCR; TCRdb's copy has only in-frame clones and leaves some out. Clone size and the V and J calls come from that table; the DNA yielded D and trimming. The table lists about 500,000 clones, more than 70% of them singletons. The data belong to a study of shared clonotypes between healthy human individuals. The wider study: Those who served as donors were a couple of women and a few men between the ages of 18 and 49.

There are 12 residues in the CDR3. Germline V gives CDR1 MNHEY, CDR2 SVGAGI. The sequence derives from a woman aged 35 to 49 in good health. Some clones in this sample may be carry-over from other donors' samples. The V gene is TRBV6-5, the J gene TRBJ1-3; D is ambiguous. The sequenced material came from PBMCs. CDR3 in DNA: TGTGCCAGCAGAACGTCTGGGAACACCATATACTTT. It codes for CASRTSGNTIYF.